This T cell receptor beta chain was profiled in a study of blood T cells in healthy people across ages. Notes on the study in general: The study found more naive CD4+ cells and higher diversity in long-lived than aged donors.

In its sample, this clonotype was seen a few times. Its target is not known. The CDR3 runs to 16 residues. Trimming cost V 5 bases and J 0 bases, with 17 bases left between them. From germline, CDR1 is MDHEN and CDR2 SYDVKM. A J-beta primer mix and a sample-barcoded 5' primer were used in a second PCR of roughly 6 to 12 cycles. TCRdb analysed the 5' RACE reads with MiXCR anew, one entry per CDR3 protein. The sample consists of approximately 780,000 distinct CDR3 sequences, around 25% of them appearing once. These data were likewise used in another study, on T cells of mothers and their children.

The TCR originated in a boy aged 5 to 17 in good health. The chain couples TRBV28 to TRBJ2-7; perhaps TRBD2 as D (6 bases). The sample comprised blood. The CDR3 DNA is TGTGCCAGCAGTCAGGGCGGGACGGAGAGCTCCTACGAGCAGTACTTC. Amino acid sequence: CASSQGGTESSYEQYF.